These T cell receptor beta chains were read from a single sample in a study of T-cell memory formation after mild COVID-19. TCRdb re-called the 5' RACE reads with MiXCR, one entry per CDR3 protein. The table includes roughly 45,000 distinct CDR3 sequences, around a quarter detected once. What was sequenced was PBMCs or a T cell subset sorted from them (not recorded which). The receptors were sampled from a man between 18 and 35 years old who had mild COVID-19 (a few samples of this study predate the infection). Cell type and time point are not known. Each CDR3 is given with its conserved first and last residue. The order of the fields is V gene, D gene, J gene, clone size, CDR3 protein, CDR3 DNA. D genes are given only for firm matches. Clone sizes are given selectively: once, few, many, or a class where the clone is expanded.

TRBV6-6	TRBD1	TRBJ2-3	.	CASTLHHGQGSSDTQYF	TGTGCCAGCACCCTCCACCACGGACAGGGGTCCTCAGATACGCAGTATTTT
TRBV4-1	.	TRBJ2-5	few	CASSQGQAGETQYF	TGCGCCAGCAGCCAAGGCCAGGCTGGAGAGACCCAGTACTTC
TRBV7-3	TRBD2	TRBJ2-2	few	CASSAAGGRSGELFF	TGTGCCAGCAGCGCAGCGGGGGGGCGTTCCGGGGAGCTGTTTTTT
TRBV4-1	.	TRBJ1-5	.	CASSQGVPSNQPQHF	TGCGCCAGCAGCCAAGGGGTTCCGAGCAATCAGCCCCAGCATTTT
TRBV7-9	TRBD1	TRBJ2-5	.	CASSVTGGRETQYF	TGTGCCAGCAGCGTGACAGGGGGTAGAGAGACCCAGTACTTC
TRBV6-2/TRBV6-3	.	TRBJ2-3	.	CASAGDVILTDTQYF	TGTGCCAGCGCAGGGGACGTAATTCTCACAGATACGCAGTATTTT
TRBV6-2/TRBV6-3	TRBD2	TRBJ2-7	many	CASSSGLAGPYEQYF	TGTGCCAGCAGTTCCGGACTAGCGGGGCCTTACGAGCAGTACTTC
TRBV11-2	.	TRBJ2-6	.	CARSGGHGANVLTF	TGTGCCAGGTCGGGGGGCCATGGGGCCAACGTCCTGACTTTC
TRBV7-9	.	TRBJ1-5	few	CASSSDLQPQHF	TGTGCCAGCAGCTCCGACCTACAGCCCCAGCATTTT
TRBV4-3	.	TRBJ2-7	.	CASSQDRDSSYEQYF	TGCGCCAGCAGCCAAGACAGGGATAGCTCCTACGAGCAGTACTTC
TRBV10-3	.	TRBJ2-1	few	CAISDGVMADNEQFF	TGTGCCATCAGTGACGGGGTAATGGCCGACAATGAGCAGTTCTTC
TRBV20-1	.	TRBJ2-5	few	CSARKVGGLQETQYF	TGCAGTGCTAGAAAGGTGGGGGGACTCCAAGAGACCCAGTACTTC
TRBV5-4	.	TRBJ2-3	few	CASISPDSGDTQYF	TGTGCCAGCATCTCACCGGATAGCGGAGATACGCAGTATTTT
TRBV30	.	TRBJ2-3	few	CAWESTDTQYF	TGTGCCTGGGAAAGCACAGATACGCAGTATTTT
TRBV5-1	.	TRBJ2-7	few	CASSSQSYEQYF	TGCGCCAGCAGCTCACAGTCCTACGAGCAGTACTTC
TRBV7-9	.	TRBJ2-2	few	CASSLATDGGELFF	TGTGCCAGCAGCTTAGCCACGGATGGGGGGGAGCTGTTTTTT
TRBV29-1	.	TRBJ2-5	.	CSVEEFATGARYF	.
TRBV12-3/TRBV12-4	.	TRBJ2-1	.	CASSLTSNEQFF	TGTGCCAGCAGCCTGACTAGCAATGAGCAGTTCTTC
TRBV2	.	TRBJ2-3	.	CASSDWVSSTDTQYF	TGTGCCAGCAGTGACTGGGTGTCGAGCACAGATACGCAGTATTTT
TRBV7-9	.	TRBJ2-7	few	CASSPQTYEQYF	TGTGCCAGCAGCCCCCAAACCTACGAGCAGTACTTC
TRBV5-1	.	TRBJ2-5	few	CASSLDIGSRGETQYF	TGCGCCAGCAGCTTGGATATCGGTAGTCGGGGGGAGACCCAGTACTTC
TRBV7-9	TRBD1	TRBJ2-2	many	CASSTSNRGSPGELFF	TGTGCCAGCAGCACCAGCAACAGGGGTAGCCCCGGGGAGCTGTTTTTT
TRBV27	.	TRBJ2-3	.	CASSWGGGSNTQYF	TGTGCCAGCAGTTGGGGTGGGGGATCGAATACGCAGTATTTT
TRBV14	TRBD2	TRBJ2-1	few	CASSQGLAGGPYNEQFF	TGTGCCAGCAGCCAAGGACTAGCGGGGGGGCCATACAATGAGCAGTTCTTC
TRBV7-2	.	TRBJ1-5	.	CASSLEGTGWNQPQHF	TGTGCCAGCAGCTTAGAAGGTACCGGGTGGAATCAGCCCCAGCATTTT
TRBV30	.	TRBJ2-1	.	CAWSGISGEYREQFF	TGTGCCTGGAGCGGGATCTCCGGGGAGTACCGTGAGCAGTTCTTC
TRBV9	TRBD2	TRBJ2-1	few	CASSVARGGLNEQFF	TGTGCCAGCAGCGTAGCCCGGGGGGGCCTCAATGAGCAGTTCTTC
TRBV20-1	.	TRBJ2-3	.	CSARLASDTQYF	TGCAGTGCTAGACTGGCCTCGGATACGCAGTATTTT
TRBV7-9	TRBD1	TRBJ2-3	.	CASSLGTGETADTQYF	TGTGCCAGCAGCTTAGGGACAGGGGAGACGGCAGATACGCAGTATTTT
TRBV29-1	.	TRBJ2-6	.	CSVETTGRVPGANVLTF	TGCAGCGTTGAAACGACAGGGAGGGTCCCTGGGGCCAACGTCCTGACTTTC
TRBV25-1	TRBD1	TRBJ1-1	few	CASSEGQGAGGMNTEAFF	TGTGCCAGCAGTGAGGGACAGGGGGCTGGTGGTATGAACACTGAAGCTTTCTTT
TRBV7-2	TRBD1	TRBJ2-1	.	CASATDRVYNEQFF	TGTGCCAGCGCCACCGACAGGGTGTACAATGAGCAGTTCTTC
TRBV18	TRBD2	TRBJ2-1	.	CASSPTSGDEQFF	TGTGCCAGCTCACCGACTAGCGGGGATGAGCAGTTCTTC
TRBV21-1	.	TRBJ2-1	once	CASSRRDRDRNEQFF	TGTGCCAGCAGCAGGCGGGACAGGGATCGGAATGAGCAGTTCTTC
TRBV12-3/TRBV12-4	.	TRBJ1-2	.	CASSLRAFSLFDTF	TGTGCCAGCAGTTTAAGGGCCTTCTCGCTTTTCGACACCTTC
TRBV4-3	.	TRBJ1-5	.	CASSQDGNQPQHF	TGCGCCAGCAGCCAAGATGGGAATCAGCCCCAGCATTTT
TRBV7-6	TRBD1	TRBJ1-1	once	CASSLQGVNSEAFF	TGTGCCAGCAGCTTACAGGGGGTGAACTCTGAAGCTTTCTTT
TRBV18	.	TRBJ2-1	few	CASSPPAGNEQFF	TGTGCCAGCTCACCACCGGCCGGGAATGAGCAGTTCTTC
TRBV4-1	.	TRBJ1-5	.	CASSQVGRANQPQHF	TGCGCCAGCAGCCAAGTTGGCAGGGCCAATCAGCCCCAGCATTTT
TRBV4-1	.	TRBJ2-4	.	CASSLGDGEDIQYF	TGCGCCAGCAGCCTAGGAGATGGTGAGGACATTCAGTACTTC
TRBV12-3/TRBV12-4	TRBD2	TRBJ2-1	few	CASVMGTSGGNEQFF	TGTGCCAGCGTCATGGGGACTAGCGGGGGCAATGAGCAGTTCTTC